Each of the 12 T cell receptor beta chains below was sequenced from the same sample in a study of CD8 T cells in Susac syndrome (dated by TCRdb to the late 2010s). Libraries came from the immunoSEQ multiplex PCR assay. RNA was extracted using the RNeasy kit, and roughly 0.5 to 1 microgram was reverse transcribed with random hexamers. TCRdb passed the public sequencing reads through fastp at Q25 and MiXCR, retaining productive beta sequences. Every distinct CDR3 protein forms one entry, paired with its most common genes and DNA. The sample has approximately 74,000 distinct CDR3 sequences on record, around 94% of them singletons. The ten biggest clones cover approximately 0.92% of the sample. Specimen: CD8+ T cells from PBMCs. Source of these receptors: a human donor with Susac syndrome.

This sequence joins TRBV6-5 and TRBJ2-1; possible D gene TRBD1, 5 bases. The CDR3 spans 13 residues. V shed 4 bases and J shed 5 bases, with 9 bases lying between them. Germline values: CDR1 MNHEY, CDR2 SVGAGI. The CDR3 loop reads CASSSLTDNEQFF. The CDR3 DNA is TGTGCCAGCAGTTCGTTGACAGACAATGAGCAGTTCTTC.

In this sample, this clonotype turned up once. In DNA, the CDR3 is TGTGCCAGCAGAAGTACAGGGGGCGCAGAGGGCTACACCTTC. Residues: CASRSTGGAEGYTF. The chain carries TRBV5-6 and TRBJ1-2; 9 bases line up with TRBD1. V lost 5 bases and J lost 8; bases outside the gene matches: 10. The germline CDR1 and CDR2 sequences are SGHDT and YYEEEE. There are 14 residues in the CDR3.

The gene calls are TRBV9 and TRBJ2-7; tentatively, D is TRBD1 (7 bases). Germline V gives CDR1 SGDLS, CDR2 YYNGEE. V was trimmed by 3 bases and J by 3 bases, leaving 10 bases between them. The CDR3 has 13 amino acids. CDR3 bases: TGTGCCAGCAGCGCAGGGGGGAGCTACGAGCAGTACTTC. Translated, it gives CASSAGGSYEQYF. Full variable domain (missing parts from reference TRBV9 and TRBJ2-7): DSGVTQTPKHLITATGQRVTLRCSPRSGDLSVYWYQQSLDQGLQFLIQYYNGEERAKGNILERFSAQQFPDLHSELNLSSLELGDSALYFCASSAGGSYEQYFGPGTRLTVT.

CDR3 nucleotides: TGTGCCAGCAGCCTGTTTCGGGGAGATGAAGCTTTCTTT. Protein sequence: CASSLFRGDEAFF. The chain uses TRBV5-6 and TRBJ1-1, with D hard to call. The CDR3 totals 13 residues. The V end lost 4 bases, the J end lost 7 bases, and 14 bases lay between the germline ends. Per the germline V gene, CDR1 is SGHDT and CDR2 is YYEEEE.

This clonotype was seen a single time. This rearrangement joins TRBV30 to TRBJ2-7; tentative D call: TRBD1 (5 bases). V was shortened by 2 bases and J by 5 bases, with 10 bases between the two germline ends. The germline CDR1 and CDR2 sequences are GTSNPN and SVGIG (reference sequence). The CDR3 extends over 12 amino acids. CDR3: CAWSQGTHEQYF. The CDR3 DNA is TGTGCCTGGAGTCAGGGAACCCACGAGCAGTACTTC.

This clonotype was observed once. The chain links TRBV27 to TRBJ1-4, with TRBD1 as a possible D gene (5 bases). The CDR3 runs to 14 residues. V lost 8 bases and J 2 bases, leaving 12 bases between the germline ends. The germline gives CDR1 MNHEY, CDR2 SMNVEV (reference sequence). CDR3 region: CASGEGRTNEKLFF. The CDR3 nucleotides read TGTGCCAGCGGGGAGGGGCGGACTAATGAAAAACTGTTTTTT.

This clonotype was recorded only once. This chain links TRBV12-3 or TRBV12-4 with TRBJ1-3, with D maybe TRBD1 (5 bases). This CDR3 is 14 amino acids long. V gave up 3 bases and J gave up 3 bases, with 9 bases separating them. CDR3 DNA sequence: TGTGCCAGCAGTTTGGGCGACAGTGGAAACACCATATATTTT. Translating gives CASSLGDSGNTIYF.

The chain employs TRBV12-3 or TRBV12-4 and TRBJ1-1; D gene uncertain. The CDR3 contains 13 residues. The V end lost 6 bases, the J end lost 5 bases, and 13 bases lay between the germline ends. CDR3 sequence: CASRHTDFTEAFF. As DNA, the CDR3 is TGTGCCAGCAGGCATACAGATTTTACTGAAGCTTTCTTT.

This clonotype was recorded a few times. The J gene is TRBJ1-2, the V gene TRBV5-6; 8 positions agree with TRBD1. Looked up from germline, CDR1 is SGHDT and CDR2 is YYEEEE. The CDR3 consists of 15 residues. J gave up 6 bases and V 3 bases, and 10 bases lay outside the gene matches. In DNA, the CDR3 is TGTGCCAGCAGCTCGAATATGGACAGGGATGATGGCTACACCTTC. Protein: CASSSNMDRDDGYTF.

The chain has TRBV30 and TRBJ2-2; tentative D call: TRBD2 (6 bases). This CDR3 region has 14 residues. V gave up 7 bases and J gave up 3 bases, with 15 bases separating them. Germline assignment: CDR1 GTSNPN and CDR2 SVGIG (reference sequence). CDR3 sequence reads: CASNSGIYTGELFF. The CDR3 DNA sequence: TGTGCCTCCAATAGCGGAATTTACACCGGGGAGCTGTTTTTT.

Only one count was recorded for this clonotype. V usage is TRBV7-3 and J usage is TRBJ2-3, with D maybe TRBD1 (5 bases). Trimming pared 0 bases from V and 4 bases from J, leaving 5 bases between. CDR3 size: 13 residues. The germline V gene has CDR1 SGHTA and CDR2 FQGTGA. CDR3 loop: CASSLTGADTQYF. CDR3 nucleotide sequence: TGTGCCAGCAGCTTAACAGGGGCAGATACGCAGTATTTT.

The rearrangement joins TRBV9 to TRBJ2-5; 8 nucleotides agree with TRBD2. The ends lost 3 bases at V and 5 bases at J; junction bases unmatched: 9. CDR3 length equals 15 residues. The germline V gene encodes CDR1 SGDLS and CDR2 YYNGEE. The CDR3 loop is CASSASSGRGETQYF. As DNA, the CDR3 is TGTGCCAGCAGCGCATCTAGCGGGCGTGGGGAGACCCAGTACTTC. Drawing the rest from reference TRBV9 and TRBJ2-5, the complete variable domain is DSGVTQTPKHLITATGQRVTLRCSPRSGDLSVYWYQQSLDQGLQFLIQYYNGEERAKGNILERFSAQQFPDLHSELNLSSLELGDSALYFCASSASSGRGETQYFGPGTRLLVL.